This is a list of T cell receptor beta chains from one sample in a study of shared clonotypes between healthy human individuals. Using immunoSEQ multiplex PCR, the repertoire was profiled, and TCRdb retains in-frame clones only, with some absent. Counted here are roughly 530,000 clones, 90% to 97% occurring once; the ten biggest clones make up about 0.064%. Material for sequencing was naive CD4+ T cells sorted from blood. These receptors all stem from a woman aged 25 to 39 in good health. Each CDR3 is given with its conserved first and last residue. The order of the fields is CDR3 protein, CDR3 DNA, V gene, D gene, clone size, J gene. D genes are given only for firm matches. Clone sizes are given selectively: once, few, many, or a class where the clone is expanded.

CDR3: CAWSVLHLNTEAFF
DNA: TGTGCCTGGAGTGTACTACACCTGAACACTGAAGCTTTCTTT
V: TRBV30
D: -
size: -
J: TRBJ1-1

CDR3: CASVKDPGTSYEQYF
DNA: TGTGCCAGCGTAAAGGACCCCGGGACTTCCTACGAGCAGTACTTC
V: TRBV6-1
D: -
size: -
J: TRBJ2-7

CDR3: CASSPGGTTGELFF
DNA: TGTGCCAGCAGCCCAGGGGGGACCACCGGGGAGCTGTTTTTT
V: TRBV7-9
D: -
size: -
J: TRBJ2-2

CDR3: CASSPLGAGPYNEQFF
DNA: TGTGCCAGCTCACCTCTAGGAGCGGGGCCATACAATGAGCAGTTCTTC
V: TRBV18
D: TRBD2
size: once
J: TRBJ2-1

CDR3: CALEASGYNEQFF
DNA: TGTGCCCTCGAAGCTAGCGGATACAATGAGCAGTTCTTC
V: TRBV6-1
D: TRBD2
size: -
J: TRBJ2-1

CDR3: CATSRGDSEKLFF
DNA: TGTGCCACCAGCAGGGGGGACAGCGAAAAACTGTTTTTT
V: TRBV15
D: TRBD1
size: -
J: TRBJ1-4

CDR3: CASSPHTEAFF
DNA: TGTGCCAGCTCACCACATACTGAAGCTTTCTTT
V: TRBV18
D: -
size: once
J: TRBJ1-1

CDR3: CASSDTLNYGYTF
DNA: TGTGCCAGCAGTGACACTCTGAACTATGGCTACACCTTC
V: TRBV2
D: -
size: -
J: TRBJ1-2

CDR3: CASSQFRRTNEKLFF
DNA: TGCGCCAGCAGCCAGTTTAGACGGACTAATGAAAAACTGTTTTTT
V: TRBV4-1
D: -
size: -
J: TRBJ1-4

CDR3: CASRRQGGGNYEQYF
DNA: TGCGCCAGCAGGAGACAGGGTGGCGGGAACTACGAGCAGTACTTC
V: TRBV5-1
D: -
size: -
J: TRBJ2-7

CDR3: CASSFWDTGSPLHF
DNA: TGTGCCAGCAGTTTCTGGGACACTGGTTCACCCCTCCACTTT
V: TRBV28
D: -
size: -
J: TRBJ1-6

CDR3: CASSSMNLNRVAGYTF
DNA: TGTGCCAGCAGCTCAATGAACCTAAACAGGGTAGCTGGCTACACCTTC
V: TRBV11-2
D: -
size: once
J: TRBJ1-2

CDR3: CASSLGLLAGGYEQYF
DNA: TGCGCCAGCAGCTTGGGTCTTCTAGCGGGGGGCTACGAGCAGTACTTC
V: TRBV5-1
D: TRBD2
size: -
J: TRBJ2-7

CDR3: CASSPGGRLLLNQPQHF
DNA: TGTGCCAGCAGCCCTGGGGGGCGGCTTCTACTAAATCAGCCCCAGCATTTT
V: TRBV5-5
D: -
size: -
J: TRBJ1-5

CDR3: CASSPAGLNTEAFF
DNA: TGTGCCAGCTCACCAGCAGGCTTGAACACTGAAGCTTTCTTT
V: TRBV18
D: -
size: -
J: TRBJ1-1

CDR3: CASREGFGTDTQYF
DNA: TGTGCCAGTAGGGAGGGGTTTGGCACAGATACGCAGTATTTT
V: TRBV19
D: -
size: -
J: TRBJ2-3

CDR3: CASSLPGQGITEAFF
DNA: TGTGCCAGCAGCCTACCGGGACAGGGGATCACTGAAGCTTTCTTT
V: TRBV11-3
D: TRBD1
size: -
J: TRBJ1-1

CDR3: CASSLGGRGPSGANVLTF
DNA: TGCGCCAGCAGCCTGGGAGGGAGGGGCCCCTCTGGGGCCAACGTCCTGACTTTC
V: TRBV4-1
D: TRBD2
size: -
J: TRBJ2-6

CDR3: CASRWARSRYERDEQFF
DNA: TGTGCCAGCCGGTGGGCGAGGTCGAGGTATGAACGGGATGAGCAGTTCTTC
V: TRBV2
D: -
size: -
J: TRBJ2-1

CDR3: CASSLTGAGFPYEQYF
DNA: TGCGCCAGCAGCTTAACAGGGGCCGGATTCCCCTACGAGCAGTACTTC
V: TRBV5-1
D: TRBD1
size: once
J: TRBJ2-7

CDR3: CASILWPAGTGELFF
DNA: TGTGCCAGCATTCTTTGGCCCGCCGGCACCGGGGAGCTGTTTTTT
V: TRBV6-1
D: -
size: once
J: TRBJ2-2

CDR3: CASSPGQASNQPQHF
DNA: TGTGCCAGCTCACCCGGACAGGCAAGCAATCAGCCCCAGCATTTT
V: TRBV18
D: TRBD1
size: -
J: TRBJ1-5

CDR3: CASSQDERINIQYF
DNA: TGCGCCAGCAGCCAAGACGAGAGGATAAACATTCAGTACTTC
V: TRBV4-1
D: -
size: -
J: TRBJ2-4

CDR3: CASSEGGEQYF
DNA: TGCGCCAGCAGCGAAGGAGGCGAGCAGTACTTC
V: TRBV5-1
D: -
size: -
J: TRBJ2-7

CDR3: CASSLQPGSGQYF
DNA: TGTGCCAGCAGTCTACAACCGGGGTCGGGGCAGTACTTC
V: TRBV27
D: -
size: -
J: TRBJ2-7

CDR3: CATSRDSRSGRAFSYEQFF
DNA: TGTGCCACCAGCAGAGATTCCAGAAGCGGGAGGGCCTTCTCATATGAGCAGTTCTTC
V: TRBV15
D: TRBD2
size: -
J: TRBJ2-1

CDR3: CASSLKAGIITGELFF
DNA: TGTGCCAGCAGTTTAAAAGCAGGGATAATCACCGGGGAGCTGTTTTTT
V: TRBV28
D: -
size: -
J: TRBJ2-2

CDR3: CASSLYSGTTNYEQYF
DNA: TGTGCCAGCAGTTTATATTCTGGGACAACGAACTACGAGCAGTACTTC
V: TRBV28
D: -
size: -
J: TRBJ2-7

CDR3: CASTWTGGFREKLFF
DNA: TGTGCCAGCACCTGGACAGGGGGTTTCCGTGAAAAACTGTTTTTT
V: TRBV6-4
D: TRBD1
size: -
J: TRBJ1-4

CDR3: CASGYDPRDRGPGEAFF
DNA: TGTGCCAGCGGATATGACCCCCGGGACAGGGGGCCGGGTGAAGCTTTCTTT
V: TRBV27
D: TRBD1
size: -
J: TRBJ1-1

CDR3: CASSQTDSANEKLFF
DNA: TGCGCCAGCAGCCAAACGGACAGCGCTAATGAAAAACTGTTTTTT
V: TRBV5-1
D: -
size: -
J: TRBJ1-4

CDR3: CAWGQGTLGEAFF
DNA: TGTGCCTGGGGACAGGGGACCCTGGGTGAAGCTTTCTTT
V: TRBV30
D: TRBD1
size: -
J: TRBJ1-1

CDR3: CASSLQNGYEQYF
DNA: TGTGCCAGCAGCTTACAAAACGGCTACGAGCAGTACTTC
V: TRBV5-6
D: -
size: -
J: TRBJ2-7

CDR3: CASSDGGSGMEETQYF
DNA: TGTGCCAGCAGTGATGGAGGGAGTGGGATGGAAGAGACCCAGTACTTC
V: TRBV6-1
D: -
size: -
J: TRBJ2-5

CDR3: CASSHGAGTYEQYF
DNA: TGTGCCAGCAGCCACGGGGCGGGGACCTACGAGCAGTACTTC
V: TRBV4-2
D: -
size: -
J: TRBJ2-7

CDR3: CASSRTGRGINSPLHF
DNA: TGTGCCAGCAGCCGGACAGGGAGGGGGATTAATTCACCCCTCCACTTT
V: TRBV5-4
D: TRBD1
size: once
J: TRBJ1-6

CDR3: CASSFTGAGKETQYF
DNA: TGTGCCAGCAGCTTCACAGGAGCCGGGAAGGAGACCCAGTACTTC
V: TRBV7-9
D: -
size: -
J: TRBJ2-5

CDR3: CASSPRASNSYEQYF
DNA: TGTGCCAGCAGCCCTCGCGCATCAAACTCCTACGAGCAGTACTTC
V: TRBV5-4
D: -
size: -
J: TRBJ2-7

CDR3: CASSRLSWEETQYF
DNA: TGCGCCAGCAGCCGGTTGTCGTGGGAAGAGACCCAGTACTTC
V: TRBV5-1
D: -
size: -
J: TRBJ2-5

CDR3: CASSPLEQYF
DNA: TGTGCCAGCAGCCCCCTAGAGCAGTACTTC
V: TRBV11-3
D: -
size: -
J: TRBJ2-7

CDR3: CASRQGSYEQYF
DNA: TGTGCCAGCAGACAGGGATCCTACGAGCAGTACTTC
V: TRBV28
D: -
size: -
J: TRBJ2-7

CDR3: CSVEVLAGGPWTGELFF
DNA: TGCAGCGTTGAAGTCCTAGCGGGAGGGCCGTGGACCGGGGAGCTGTTTTTT
V: TRBV29-1
D: TRBD2
size: -
J: TRBJ2-2

CDR3: CASSLARVYEQYF
DNA: TGTGCCAGCAGCTTGGCTAGGGTCTACGAGCAGTACTTC
V: TRBV7-8
D: -
size: -
J: TRBJ2-7

CDR3: CASSSTLNTEAFF
DNA: TGCGCCAGCAGCTCGACCTTGAACACTGAAGCTTTCTTT
V: TRBV5-1
D: -
size: -
J: TRBJ1-1

CDR3: CASSESRQLQEEGAFF
DNA: TGCGCCAGCAGTGAGTCTAGGCAGCTGCAAGAGGAGGGGGCTTTCTTT
V: TRBV10-1
D: -
size: -
J: TRBJ1-1

CDR3: CASSGTLGQPQHF
DNA: TGTGCCAGCAGCGGTACTCTTGGTCAGCCCCAGCATTTT
V: TRBV9
D: -
size: few
J: TRBJ1-5